This TCR beta chain was found in a study of T cells in Graves' hyperthyroidism and ophthalmopathy. Study conclusions and caveats: In the analysis, a 13 V-J model separated ophthalmopathy from stable hyperthyroidism.

Of note for this clonotype: Its specificity is not known.

Germline CDR1 reads ENHRY; CDR2 reads SYGVKD. The CDR3 length is 11 residues. V lost 3 bases and J lost 13, with 9 bases in between. TCR beta CDR3 sequences were amplified from RNA transcripts. The study used the HTBI primer set for a first-round RT-PCR of the TCR CDR3. TCRdb reprocessed the multiplex PCR reads via MiXCR and lists one record per CDR3 protein. The data contain some 600,000 distinct CDR3 sequences, more than 11% of them seen just once; the ten biggest clones take up roughly 6.2%. The chain has TRBV10-3 and TRBJ2-2, with D uncertain. This TCR was sampled from a woman in her thirties with Graves' hyperthyroidism that later progressed to Graves' ophthalmopathy. Sequencing was done on a sample of blood. The DNA for the CDR3 is TGTGCCATCAGTGACTCCACCGGGCTGTTTTTT. Protein product: CAISDSTGLFF.